This entry features one T cell receptor beta chain sequence. The repertoire was sequenced with immunoSEQ multiplex PCR; TCRdb's copy has only in-frame clones and lacks some. The sample lists some 150,000 clones, 78% occurring once. CDR1 and CDR2 from the germline V gene are MNHEY and SVGEGT. The CDR3 spans 17 residues. After removal of 2 bases from V and 2 bases from J, the junction contained 9 bases not matched to a gene. The data were taken from a study of blood T cell repertoires in COVID-19. The gene calls are TRBV6-2 or TRBV6-3 and TRBJ1-5; TRBD1 matches at 7 bases. Sequenced input: peripheral blood. The sequence derives from an elderly man with acute or convalescent COVID-19. The CDR3 here is CASSYPTLGGRNQPQHF. The CDR3 DNA is TGTGCCAGCAGTTACCCTACGTTAGGGGGCCGCAATCAGCCCCAGCATTTT.